This T cell receptor (beta chain) was recorded in a study of metastatic and nonmetastatic thyroid tumors (dated by TCRdb to about 2020). Turning to the overall study: Repertoires from peripheral blood and from tumor or nodule tissue samples of malignant and benign thyroid patients were compared.

No patient had received any treatment before thyroid surgery. The study retrospectively analysed patient clinical samples collected from about 2012 to 2018 using T-cell receptor beta sequencing. The study at large found these results: In both blood and tumor samples, TCR beta diversity was reported to be significantly higher in malignant tumors than in benign nodules.

From cysteine to phenylalanine, the CDR3 is 12 amino acids long. Here the CDR3 DNA is all that survives: 36 bases in frame from base 1. The germline V gene specifies MNHEY as CDR1 and SVGEGT as CDR2. The library was produced with PCR. The sample was run on an Illumina HiSeq 4000. High-throughput sequencing was used to profile the TCR beta-chain CDR3 region of every patient. The study's own analysis went as follows. A classifier to discriminate distant-metastatic papillary thyroid cancer patients was built from CDR3 differences across clinicopathological groups. The Shannon index was used to measure repertoire diversity, and the Morisita-Horn index was used to measure how similar tumor and blood repertoires were. TCRdb reprocessed the public reads (quality trimming at Q25 with fastp, clone calling with MiXCR) and kept in-frame beta chains. The V and J calls and clone size come from TCRdb's table, not from the authors' own analysis. The sample yields 35,000 to 45,000 clones; 12% were counted once. The ten largest clones add up to 8.5% to 10% of the sample.

This clone was counted a few times. This receptor's antigen is unknown. Relative to the germline gene, one junction end is altered; a read error may explain this. Sequencing was done on a sample of blood. This receptor was obtained from a male donor with papillary thyroid cancer or a benign thyroid nodule (not recorded which). Some clones in this sample may be carry-over from other donors' samples. Here the chain combines TRBV6-2 or TRBV6-3 and TRBJ2-5; no D gene call is confident. The CDR3 reads CVSSYSPWTQYF. The nucleotide sequence reads as follows: TGTGTCAGCAGTTACTCGCCTTGGACGCAGTACTTC.